These 9 T cell receptor beta chains originate from one sample sequenced in a study of read filtering for tumor transcriptome and immune sequencing. Molecular barcoded adaptors covering alpha/delta and beta/gamma chains were used on roughly 370 ng RNA. TCRdb processed the reads anew with MiXCR; each CDR3 protein has one entry. The table shows about 130,000 distinct CDR3 sequences, with roughly 13% occurring only once. Material for sequencing was a population of CD138-negative cells sorted from bone marrow. These receptors were obtained from a donor aged 40 or older with multiple myeloma.

This clonotype was seen at least ten times. J is TRBJ2-1 and V is TRBV20-1; 10 nucleotides match TRBD2. CDR1 DFQATT and CDR2 SNEGSKA come from the germline V gene (reference sequence). V dropped 6 bases and J dropped 5; count of bases not matched to a gene: 16. This CDR3 spans 17 amino acids. CDR3 bases: TGCAGTGCAGAGAGGGTGAGCGGGAGGGCCATAAACAATGAGCAGTTCTTC. Its protein product is CSAERVSGRAINNEQFF.

This clonotype was counted ten times or more. The V and J genes are TRBV5-1 and TRBJ2-2, with 7 positions matching TRBD1. The trim removed 2 bases at V and 7 bases at J, leaving 11 bases unmatched. Germline CDR1 SGHRS, CDR2 YFSETQ. CDR3 length: 16 residues. CDR3 in amino acids: CASSLTRQGYIGELFF. The CDR3 coding sequence is TGCGCCAGCAGCTTAACAAGACAGGGATATATCGGGGAGCTGTTTTTT.

This clonotype was seen a single time. A much larger clone differs by one base, so this may be a read error. The CDR3 region has the DNA TGTGCCAGCAGCGTCCTTGGGCCCGATGAGCAGTCCTTC. Encoded protein: CASSVLGPDEQSF. This chain connects TRBV9 to TRBJ2-1; D is undetermined. This CDR3 has 13 residues. Germline V gives CDR1 SGDLS, CDR2 YYNGEE. The full variable domain, with the rest looked up from reference TRBV9 and TRBJ2-1, is DSGVTQTPKHLITATGQRVTLRCSPRSGDLSVYWYQQSLDQGLQFLIQYYNGEERAKGNILERFSAQQFPDLHSELNLSSLELGDSALYFCASSVLGPDEQSFGPGTRLTVL.

To note about this clonotype: This sequence is one base from a far larger clone and is likely a read error. The V gene is TRBV11-1, the J gene TRBJ2-3, with a weak D call TRBD2 (5 bases). The CDR3 spans 15 residues. Germline V lookup: CDR1 SGHAT, CDR2 FQDESV (reference sequence). V dropped 0 bases and J dropped 3 bases, with 10 bases sitting between them. The CDR3 DNA reads as TGTGCCAGCAGCTTAGCACGCGGACTTACAGATACGCAGTATTTT. Its protein product is CASSLARGLTDTQYF.

Many counts were recorded for this clonotype. The chain combines TRBV11-3 with TRBJ1-1, with D maybe TRBD1 (6 bases). The length of the CDR3 is 16 residues. Deletions cut 0 bases from V and 3 bases from J, with 14 bases between. CDR1 and CDR2 from the germline V gene are SGHNT and YENEEA. In DNA form, the CDR3 reads TGTGCCAGCAGCTTAGATGGGTTGGGGGCGTACACTGAAGCTTTCTTT. Amino acids: CASSLDGLGAYTEAFF.

At least ten counts were recorded for this clonotype. The CDR3 nucleotides read TGTGCCAGCAGCTTAGTACTAAACACCGGGGAGCTGTTTTTT. This gives the protein CASSLVLNTGELFF. J is TRBJ2-2 and V is TRBV7-2; no clear D gene. Germline loops: CDR1 SGHTA, CDR2 FQGNSA. The CDR3 length is 14 residues. Trimming pared 1 base from V and 2 bases from J, leaving 5 bases between.

As for this clonotype: Given a much more abundant clone one base away, this may be a read error. The genes are TRBV7-6 and TRBJ2-1; the D is unclear. This CDR3 contains 15 residues. Germline values: CDR1 SGHVS, CDR2 FNYEAQ. Between the trimmed V and J ends, which lost 6 bases and 5 bases, there was a span of 17 bases. CDR3 coding DNA: TGTGCCAGCAGTTCCACAGAGAAGTCCAACAATGAGCAGTTCTTC. Residues: CASSSTEKSNNEQFF.

Notes on this clonotype: This clone may be a read error of a much larger clone one base away. This chain's CDR3 is CSWTVSYNEQLF. The CDR3 DNA follows: TGCAGTTGGACGGTTTCCTACAATGAGCAGCTCTTC. This chain links TRBV20-1 with TRBJ2-1; D is unclear. Per germline, CDR1 DFQATT and CDR2 SNEGSKA (reference sequence). The CDR3 consists of 12 residues.

This clonotype appeared many times. This chain uses TRBV5-1 with TRBJ1-1, with TRBD1 matching over 7 bases. V was pared by 0 bases and J by 0 bases, with 2 bases of the junction left unmatched. The CDR3 runs to 15 residues. Germline V lookup: CDR1 SGHRS, CDR2 YFSETQ. For the CDR3, the DNA is TGCGCCAGCAGCTTGGTTGACAGGGTGAACACTGAAGCTTTCTTT. Translation: CASSLVDRVNTEAFF.